The sequence of this T cell receptor (beta chain) was determined in a study of somatic mutations in cytotoxic T cells in rheumatoid arthritis (dated by TCRdb to 2016 to 2017). About the investigation overall: Some T-cell populations stained with V beta antibodies were sorted by flow on a FACSAria II or Sony SH800 to nearly 100% purity, with sorted V beta1+ cells additionally subjected to TCRB sequencing. For 55 to 70 rheumatoid arthritis patients and some 21 healthy controls, TCRB deep sequencing was carried out. The study asked whether expanded CD8+ T-cell clones in newly diagnosed, untreated rheumatoid arthritis carry somatic mutations, and used TCRB deep sequencing to characterize clonality. Patients and controls did not essentially differ in median age, which was nearly identical between the groups. What the authors observed across the whole study: In about an eighth of the 65 patients, more than 20% of CD8+ cells belonged to the largest CD8+ clone, while several identical CD8+ TCRB sequences were shared between blood and synovial fluid. CD8+ T-cell clonality in rheumatoid arthritis patients was not significantly different from that in age-matched healthy controls. The slight TRBV07 underrepresentation in patients was not adjusted for multiple comparisons. The antigen targets of the expanded CD8+ clones were unknown, and absence from virus-specific databases did not rule out viral specificity. An increase of CD8+ clonality with age was seen in patients (Spearman r ~ 0.53) but not in healthy controls.

With a median age of approximately 50 years (range roughly 21-70) and around 50% female, the healthy controls consisted of 20 blood donors whose buffy coats were used. Flow cytometry confirmed the purity of CD4+ and CD8+ cells that had been isolated by positive magnetic bead selection on an AutoMACS. Ficoll-Paque PLUS density gradient separation was used to isolate peripheral blood mononuclear cells. Nucleospin Tissue or Tissue XS kits were used to extract DNA from CD4-enriched, CD8-enriched or PBMC samples, and a Qubit 2.0 fluorometer was used for quantification. With respect to this clone: The clone's antigen remains unknown. There are no base qualities to consult, and no much larger clone falls within one base.

The CDR3 measures 16 amino acids from cysteine to phenylalanine. The CDR3 DNA has 48 bases and is translated from base 1. Clipping removes 2 bases from V and 4 bases from J, with 10 as the unmatched junction base count. In the germline V gene, CDR1 corresponds to MGHRA and CDR2 to YSYEKL. Genomic DNA underwent TCRB CDR3 sequencing using the immunoSEQ assay. Per the source publication's procedure: Only productive TCRB rearrangements were included in the analyses. Clonality was expressed as a Shannon entropy-based productive clonality index, with each clone defined by a unique TCRB CDR3 sequence. The template counts of each clone relative to the total templates per sample were used to calculate repertoire overlap between two samples. V-gene usage from TCRB sequencing and V-gene usage measured by flow cytometry were correlated (Spearman r of roughly 0.61). This immuneACCESS table, as held by TCRdb, lists in-frame sequences with V and J called but not all clones. Of the missing ones, under half trace to an unresolved V gene in checked studies; the others have no known cause. V and J calls and clone size are as listed in that table; D and trimming were resolved from the DNA. The sample contains over 8,500 clones, approximately 70% of them found a single time. Of the sample, around 40% falls within the top ten clones.

This TCR was recovered from a man between 60 and 75 years old in good health. The sample comprised CD8+ T cells sorted from blood. Here the chain combines TRBV4-1 and TRBJ1-2; the central 7 bases match TRBD1. In nucleotides, the sequence is TGCGCCAGCAGCCAAAAAATTGGACAGGTACTCTATGGCTACACCTTC. Translated, it reads CASSQKIGQVLYGYTF.